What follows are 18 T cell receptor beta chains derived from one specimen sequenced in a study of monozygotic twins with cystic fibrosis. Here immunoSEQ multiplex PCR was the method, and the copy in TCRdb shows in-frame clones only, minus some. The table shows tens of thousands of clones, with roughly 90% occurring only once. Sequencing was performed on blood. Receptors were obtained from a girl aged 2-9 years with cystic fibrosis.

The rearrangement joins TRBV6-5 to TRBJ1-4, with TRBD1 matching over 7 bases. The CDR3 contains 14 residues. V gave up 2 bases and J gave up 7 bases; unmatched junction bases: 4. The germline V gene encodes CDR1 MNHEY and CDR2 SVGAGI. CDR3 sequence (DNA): TGTGCCAGCAGTTACGAGGGGGCCGGTGAAAAACTGTTTTTT. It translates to CASSYEGAGEKLFF.

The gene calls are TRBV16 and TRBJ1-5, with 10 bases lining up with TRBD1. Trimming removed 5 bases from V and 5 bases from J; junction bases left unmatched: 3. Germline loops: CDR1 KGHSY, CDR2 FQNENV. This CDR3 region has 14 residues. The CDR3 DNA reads TGTGCCAGCAGCACCGGGACAGGGGATCAGCCCCAGCATTTT. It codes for CASSTGTGDQPQHF.

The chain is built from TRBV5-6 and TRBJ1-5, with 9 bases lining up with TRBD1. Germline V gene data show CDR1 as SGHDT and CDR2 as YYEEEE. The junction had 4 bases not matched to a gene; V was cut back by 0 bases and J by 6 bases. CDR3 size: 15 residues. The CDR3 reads CASSLAGTGLQPQHF. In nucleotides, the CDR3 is TGTGCCAGCAGCTTGGCGGGGACAGGGCTTCAGCCCCAGCATTTT.

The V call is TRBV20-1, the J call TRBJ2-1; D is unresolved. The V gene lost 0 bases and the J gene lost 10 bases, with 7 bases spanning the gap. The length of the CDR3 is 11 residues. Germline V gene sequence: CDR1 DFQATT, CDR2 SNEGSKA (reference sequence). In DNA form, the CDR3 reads TGCAGTGCTAGAGAATGGGGAGAGCAGTTCTTC. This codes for CSAREWGEQFF.

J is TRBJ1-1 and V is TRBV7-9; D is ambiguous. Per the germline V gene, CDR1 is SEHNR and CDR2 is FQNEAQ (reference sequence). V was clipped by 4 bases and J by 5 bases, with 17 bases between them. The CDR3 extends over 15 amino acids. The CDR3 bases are TGTGCCAGCAGCTCTTGGGCGCCCCTCGGAACTGAAGCTTTCTTT. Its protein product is CASSSWAPLGTEAFF.

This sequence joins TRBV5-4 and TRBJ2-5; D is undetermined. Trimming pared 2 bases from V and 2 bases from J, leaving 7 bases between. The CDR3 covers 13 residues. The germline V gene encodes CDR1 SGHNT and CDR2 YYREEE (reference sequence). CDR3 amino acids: CASSFNSQETQYF. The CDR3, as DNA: TGTGCCAGCAGCTTCAACAGTCAAGAGACCCAGTACTTC.

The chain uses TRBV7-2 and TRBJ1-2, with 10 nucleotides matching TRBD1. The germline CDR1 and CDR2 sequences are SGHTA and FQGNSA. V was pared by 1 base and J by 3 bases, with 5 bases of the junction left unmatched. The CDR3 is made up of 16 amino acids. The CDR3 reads CASSLELTGGDYGYTF. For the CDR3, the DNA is TGTGCCAGCAGCTTAGAATTGACAGGGGGCGACTATGGCTACACCTTC.

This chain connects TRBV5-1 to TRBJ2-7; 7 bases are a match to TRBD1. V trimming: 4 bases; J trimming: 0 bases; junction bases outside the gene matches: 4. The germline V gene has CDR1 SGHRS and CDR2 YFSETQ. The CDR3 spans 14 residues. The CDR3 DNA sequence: TGCGCCAGCAGCCAATGGGACAGCTCCTACGAGCAGTACTTC. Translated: CASSQWDSSYEQYF.

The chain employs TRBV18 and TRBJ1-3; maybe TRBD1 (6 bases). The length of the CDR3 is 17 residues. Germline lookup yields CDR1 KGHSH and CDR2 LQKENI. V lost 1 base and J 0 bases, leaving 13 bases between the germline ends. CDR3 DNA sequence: TGTGCCAGCTCACCACAAATCCAGGGGAACTCTGGAAACACCATATATTTT. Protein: CASSPQIQGNSGNTIYF.

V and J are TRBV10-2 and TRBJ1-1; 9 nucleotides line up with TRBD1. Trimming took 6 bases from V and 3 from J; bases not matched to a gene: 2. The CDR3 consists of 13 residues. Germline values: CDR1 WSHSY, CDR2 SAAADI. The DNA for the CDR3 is TGCGCCAGCAGGGGGACAGGGTACACTGAAGCTTTCTTT. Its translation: CASRGTGYTEAFF.

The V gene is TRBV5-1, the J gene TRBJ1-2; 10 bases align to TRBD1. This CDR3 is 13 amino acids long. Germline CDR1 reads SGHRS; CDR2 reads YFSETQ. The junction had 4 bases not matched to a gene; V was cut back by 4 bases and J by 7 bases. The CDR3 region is CASSVGQGRGYTF. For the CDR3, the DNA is TGCGCCAGCAGCGTGGGACAGGGGCGTGGCTACACCTTC.

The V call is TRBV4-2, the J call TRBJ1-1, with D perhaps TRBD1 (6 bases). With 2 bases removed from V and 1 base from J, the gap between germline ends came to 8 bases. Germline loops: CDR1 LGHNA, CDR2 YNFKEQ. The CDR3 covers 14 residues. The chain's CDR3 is CASSQQDRNTEAFF. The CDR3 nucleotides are TGTGCCAGCAGCCAACAGGACAGGAACACTGAAGCTTTCTTT.

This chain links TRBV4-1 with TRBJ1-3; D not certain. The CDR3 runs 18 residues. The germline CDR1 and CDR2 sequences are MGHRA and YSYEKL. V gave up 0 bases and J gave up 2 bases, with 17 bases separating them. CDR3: CASSQDNPMWAPGNTIYF. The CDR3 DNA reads TGCGCCAGCAGCCAAGATAACCCAATGTGGGCACCTGGAAACACCATATATTTT.

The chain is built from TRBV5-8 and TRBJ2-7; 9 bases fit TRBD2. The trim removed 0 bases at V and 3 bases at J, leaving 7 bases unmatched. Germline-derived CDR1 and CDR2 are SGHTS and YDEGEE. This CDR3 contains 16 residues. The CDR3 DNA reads TGTGCCAGCAGCTTGGGGCTAGCGGGGCTGTACTACGAGCAGTACTTC. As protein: CASSLGLAGLYYEQYF.

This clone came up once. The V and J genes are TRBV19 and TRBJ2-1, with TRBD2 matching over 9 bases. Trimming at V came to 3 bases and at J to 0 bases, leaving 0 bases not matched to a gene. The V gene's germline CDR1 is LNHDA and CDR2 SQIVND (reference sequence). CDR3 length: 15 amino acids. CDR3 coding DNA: TGTGCCAGTAGTATTAGCGGGAGCTCCTACAATGAGCAGTTCTTC. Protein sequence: CASSISGSSYNEQFF.

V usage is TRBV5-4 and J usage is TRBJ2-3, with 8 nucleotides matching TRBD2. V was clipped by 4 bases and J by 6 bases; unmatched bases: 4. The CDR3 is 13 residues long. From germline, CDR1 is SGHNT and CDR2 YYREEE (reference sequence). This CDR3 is CASSVVAGDTQYF. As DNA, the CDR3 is TGTGCCAGCAGCGTCGTAGCGGGGGATACGCAGTATTTT.

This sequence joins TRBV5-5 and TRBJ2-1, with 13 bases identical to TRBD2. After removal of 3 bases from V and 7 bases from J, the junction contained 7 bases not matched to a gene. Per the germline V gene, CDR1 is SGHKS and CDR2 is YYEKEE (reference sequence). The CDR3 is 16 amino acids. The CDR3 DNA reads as TGTGCCAGCAGCTATGGGACTAGCGGGGTAGGAAATGAGCAGTTCTTC. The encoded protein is CASSYGTSGVGNEQFF. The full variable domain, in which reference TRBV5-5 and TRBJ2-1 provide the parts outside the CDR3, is DAGVTQSPTHLIKTRGQQVTLRCSPISGHKSVSWYQQVLGQGPQFIFQYYEKEERGRGNFPDRFSARQFPNYSSELNVNALLLGDSALYLCASSYGTSGVGNEQFFGPGTRLTVL.

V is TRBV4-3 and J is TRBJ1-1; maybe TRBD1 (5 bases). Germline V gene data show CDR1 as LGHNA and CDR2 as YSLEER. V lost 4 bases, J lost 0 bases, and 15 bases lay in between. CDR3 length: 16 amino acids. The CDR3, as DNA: TGCGCCAGCAGCCCCGGGAGGGGCCTAATGAACACTGAAGCTTTCTTT. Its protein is CASSPGRGLMNTEAFF.